These 26 T cell receptor beta chains share one sample of origin, sequenced in a study of T cell repertoires in ileal Crohn's disease. Only in-frame clones appear in the TCRdb table, and some are missing; sequencing was by immunoSEQ multiplex PCR. In the table there are some 13,000 clones, 75% to 85% of which are singletons. Sequencing was performed on ileal tissue. The source is an adult with Crohn's disease.

The sample holds a few counts of this clone. The V gene is TRBV28, the J gene TRBJ2-1; D call uncertain. Deletions cut 4 bases from V and 1 base from J, with 8 bases between. The CDR3 is made up of 14 amino acids. Germline V gene lookup returns CDR1 MDHEN and CDR2 SYDVKM. CDR3 protein: CASSSSLSYNEQFF. The CDR3 DNA sequence: TGTGCCAGCAGTTCCTCTCTTTCCTACAATGAGCAGTTCTTC. The whole variable domain, remainder taken from reference TRBV28 and TRBJ2-1, is DVKVTQSSRYLVKRTGEKVFLECVQDMDHENMFWYRQDPGLGLRLIYFSYDVKMKEKGDIPEGYSVSREKKERFSLILESASTNQTSMYLCASSSSLSYNEQFFGPGTRLTVL.

The CDR3 region has the DNA TGTGCCTGGAGTGTAGGGACAACAGCTTTCTTT. It translates to CAWSVGTTAFF. The V and J genes are TRBV30 and TRBJ1-1, with D possibly matching TRBD1 (6 bases). This CDR3 comprises 11 residues. Germline V lookup: CDR1 GTSNPN, CDR2 SVGIG (reference sequence). Trimming took off 0 bases at V and 10 bases at J, with 9 bases between the two ends. The whole variable domain, filled in from reference TRBV30 and TRBJ1-1, reads SQTIHQWPATLVQPVGSPLSLECTVEGTSNPNLYWYRQAAGRGLQLLFYSVGIGQISSEVPQNLSASRPQDRQFILSSKKLLLSDSGFYLCAWSVGTTAFFGQGTRLTVV.

This chain uses TRBV30 with TRBJ1-2; the D gene is possibly TRBD1 (5 bases). This CDR3 contains 16 residues. V was trimmed by 0 bases and J by 1 base, leaving 15 bases between them. Looked up from germline, CDR1 is GTSNPN and CDR2 is SVGIG (reference sequence). In nucleotides, the CDR3 is TGTGCCTGGAGTGTATCGAAATCAGGGTTTAACTATGGCTACACCTTC. It codes for CAWSVSKSGFNYGYTF.

The DNA for the CDR3 is TGTGCCAGCAGGGGAAGGACAAATAATTCACCCCTCCACTTT. Translated: CASRGRTNNSPLHF. The chain has TRBV2 and TRBJ1-6, with a tentative D call TRBD1 (5 bases). The CDR3 length is 14 residues. The germline V gene has CDR1 SNHLY and CDR2 FYNNEI. With 6 bases removed from V and 5 bases from J, the gap between germline ends came to 11 bases.

The V call is TRBV18, the J call TRBJ2-5; possibly TRBD1 for D (6 bases). With 3 bases removed from V and 1 base from J, the gap between germline ends came to 9 bases. Per the germline V gene, CDR1 is KGHSH and CDR2 is LQKENI. There are 14 residues in the CDR3. CDR3 residues: CASSPRGGQETQYF. The CDR3 nucleotides read TGTGCCAGCTCACCTAGAGGGGGCCAAGAGACCCAGTACTTC.

The chain uses TRBV5-1 and TRBJ2-1; 12 bases agree with TRBD2. Germline CDR1 SGHRS, CDR2 YFSETQ. This CDR3 comprises 15 residues. Trimming cost V 4 bases and J 6 bases; bases outside gene matches: 5. The CDR3 DNA sequence: TGCGCCAGCAGCCTGGGACTAGCGGGTTTCAATGAGCAGTTCTTC. Amino acids: CASSLGLAGFNEQFF.

The chain links TRBV6-5 to TRBJ1-2; possible D gene TRBD1, 5 bases. There are 14 residues in the CDR3. CDR1 MNHEY and CDR2 SVGAGI come from the germline V gene. The V end lost 5 bases, the J end lost 3 bases, and 13 bases lay between the germline ends. Here the CDR3 DNA reads TGTGCCAGCAGTCCGTTGATAGGGGACTATGGCTACACCTTC. Translating gives CASSPLIGDYGYTF.

CDR3 nucleotide sequence: TGTGCCAGCAGTGAAGCGGGGGGCTCCTACAATGAGCAGTTCTTC. Translating it yields CASSEAGGSYNEQFF. The chain links TRBV6-1 to TRBJ2-1; maybe TRBD2 (6 bases). CDR3 size: 15 residues. CDR1 and CDR2 from the germline V gene are MNHNS and SASEGT. Trimming pared 0 bases from V and 0 bases from J, leaving 6 bases between.

The gene calls are TRBV6-1 and TRBJ2-1; 12 bases align to TRBD2. The CDR3 is made up of 19 amino acids. Germline V gene sequence: CDR1 MNHNS, CDR2 SASEGT. With V trimmed by 4 bases and J by 2 bases, 12 bases remained unmatched. The CDR3 reads CASSGLAGGPQGTYNEQFF. For the CDR3, the DNA is TGTGCCAGCAGTGGTCTAGCGGGAGGGCCCCAAGGTACCTACAATGAGCAGTTCTTC.

The chain links TRBV6-5 to TRBJ2-2; 9 bases are a match to TRBD1. Germline CDR1 reads MNHEY; CDR2 reads SVGAGI. The CDR3 spans 15 residues. Losses at the gene ends were 6 bases for V and 6 bases for J; bases not matched to a gene: 8. CDR3 DNA: TGTGCCAGCAGGCGGGGACAGGGTGGGGCCGGGGAGCTGTTTTTT. Translating it yields CASRRGQGGAGELFF.

This clone has just a few counts. The chain is built from TRBV7-9 and TRBJ2-7, with D maybe TRBD2 (6 bases). This CDR3 is built from 14 residues. V was clipped by 2 bases and J by 2 bases, with 10 bases between them. The germline CDR1 and CDR2 sequences are SEHNR and FQNEAQ (reference sequence). CDR3 coding DNA: TGTGCCAGCAGCTTACTAGCGACCCCCTACGAGCAGTACTTC. Protein product: CASSLLATPYEQYF.

The V gene is TRBV30, the J gene TRBJ2-2; D is unresolved. From germline, CDR1 is GTSNPN and CDR2 SVGIG (reference sequence). The germline V and J ends were trimmed by 1 base and 7 bases, with 16 bases remaining between them. This CDR3 is 15 amino acids long. This CDR3 is CAWSGPTTRYGELFF. The CDR3 coding sequence is TGTGCCTGGAGTGGTCCCACCACTCGGTACGGGGAGCTGTTTTTT.

The CDR3 DNA reads as TGTGCCAGCAGCCCGTATTCGGAGGGCAATGAGCAGTTCTTC. Amino acid sequence: CASSPYSEGNEQFF. The gene calls are TRBV4-2 and TRBJ2-1; maybe TRBD2 (6 bases). In germline, CDR1 is LGHNA, CDR2 YNFKEQ. The CDR3 runs 14 residues. Deletions cut 4 bases from V and 6 bases from J, with 13 bases between.

The table lists this clone with a few counts. This sequence joins TRBV2 and TRBJ1-3; D not resolved. V was trimmed by 4 bases and J by 2 bases, leaving 9 bases between them. The CDR3 extends over 14 amino acids. Germline CDR1 SNHLY, CDR2 FYNNEI. CDR3 residues: CASSGLVTGNTIYF. CDR3 DNA sequence: TGTGCCAGCAGTGGGCTGGTTACTGGAAACACCATATATTTT.

The chain joins TRBV19 to TRBJ1-2; 9 bases are a match to TRBD1. Germline CDR1 is LNHDA and CDR2 is SQIVND (reference sequence). The V gene end was trimmed by 5 bases and the J gene end by 8 bases; junction bases not matched to a gene: 6. This CDR3 has 13 residues. The DNA of the CDR3 is TGTGCCAGTAGTCGGGACAGGGCGGGGGGCTACACCTTC. It encodes CASSRDRAGGYTF.

This chain's CDR3 is CASTSRGTGSVDTQYF. CDR3 nucleotide sequence: TGTGCCAGCACCTCCCGAGGGACAGGGTCTGTAGATACGCAGTATTTT. The V call is TRBV5-4, the J call TRBJ2-3; 9 bases fit TRBD1. CDR3 length: 16 amino acids. With 6 bases clipped from V and 5 bases from J, the junction kept 13 bases outside the gene matches. The germline gives CDR1 SGHNT, CDR2 YYREEE (reference sequence).

The V gene is TRBV2, the J gene TRBJ2-4, with TRBD1 matching over 9 bases. The V and J ends lost 8 bases and 2 bases, in that order; junction bases with no gene match: 4. This CDR3 region has 14 residues. The germline gives CDR1 SNHLY, CDR2 FYNNEI. The CDR3 nucleotides read TGTGCCAGCCGGGACAGGGCTTCCAAAAACATTCAGTACTTC. As protein: CASRDRASKNIQYF.

The rearrangement uses TRBV19 and TRBJ1-5; D may be TRBD1 (5 bases). Looked up from germline, CDR1 is LNHDA and CDR2 is SQIVND (reference sequence). The ends were cut back, 3 bases at V and 5 bases at J, with 17 bases in the middle. The CDR3 contains 16 residues. The chain's CDR3 is CASSMKRWGSDQPQHF. CDR3 nucleotide sequence: TGTGCCAGTAGTATGAAACGGTGGGGCAGTGATCAGCCCCAGCATTTT.

This sequence joins TRBV4-3 and TRBJ1-1; TRBD1 agrees at 8 bases. Germline trimming cut 4 bases from V and 6 bases from J; bases unmatched to any gene: 4. Germline assignment: CDR1 LGHNA and CDR2 YSLEER. The CDR3 totals 13 residues. CDR3 nucleotide sequence: TGCGCCAGCAGCCGATCACAGGGGGCTGAAGCTTTCTTT. Protein product: CASSRSQGAEAFF.

This clone was observed a few times. J is TRBJ1-1 and V is TRBV6-1; D not resolved. In germline, CDR1 is MNHNS, CDR2 SASEGT. The V gene lost 5 bases and the J gene lost 4 bases, with 17 bases spanning the gap. The CDR3 is 15 residues long. CDR3 region: CASSITDVGSTEAFF. DNA of the CDR3: TGTGCCAGCAGTATCACGGACGTGGGGAGCACTGAAGCTTTCTTT.

This chain joins TRBV25-1 and TRBJ2-1; maybe TRBD2 (5 bases). Trimming cost V 4 bases and J 0 bases, with 13 bases left between them. The CDR3 is 16 residues long. CDR1 and CDR2 (germline): MGHDK, SYGVNS. The CDR3: CASSGIAKSSYNEQFF. CDR3 sequence (DNA): TGTGCCAGCAGTGGAATAGCGAAGAGCTCCTACAATGAGCAGTTCTTC.

This clone was seen more than once but under ten times. The rearrangement links TRBV9 to TRBJ2-1; weak D call: TRBD2 (5 bases). V gave up 0 bases and J gave up 1 base, with 8 bases separating them. Germline values: CDR1 SGDLS, CDR2 YYNGEE. This CDR3 has 15 amino acids. CDR3 region: CASSVEPGSYNEQFF. The CDR3 nucleotides read TGTGCCAGCAGCGTAGAGCCGGGGTCCTACAATGAGCAGTTCTTC.

The CDR3 bases are TGCAGCGCCCAGGAGGGGATCTATGGCTACACCTTC. The encoded protein is CSAQEGIYGYTF. V gene TRBV29-1 combines with J gene TRBJ1-2; D may be TRBD1 (5 bases). Germline V gene data show CDR1 as SQVTM and CDR2 as ANQGSEA. V lost 7 bases, J lost 4 bases, and 13 bases lay in between. The CDR3 is 12 residues long.

This chain connects TRBV19 to TRBJ1-2; TRBD1 matches at 8 bases. This CDR3 spans 13 amino acids. Germline values: CDR1 LNHDA, CDR2 SQIVND (reference sequence). Trimming removed 5 bases from V and 2 bases from J; junction bases left unmatched: 1. In DNA, the CDR3 is TGTGCCAGTAGTCGGACAGGGAACTATGGCTACACCTTC. Protein sequence: CASSRTGNYGYTF.

The V and J genes are TRBV29-1 and TRBJ2-3; 14 positions agree with TRBD2. The CDR3 spans 15 residues. V lost 6 bases, J lost 0 bases, and 2 bases stayed unmatched. Germline V lookup: CDR1 SQVTM, CDR2 ANQGSEA. CDR3 DNA: TGCAGCGTCTGGACTAGCGGGGGGAGCACAGATACGCAGTATTTT. Residues: CSVWTSGGSTDTQYF.

The chain employs TRBV11-3 and TRBJ2-2, with 7 bases aligning to TRBD2. Germline CDR1 reads SGHNT; CDR2 reads YENEEA. The CDR3 sequence is 15 residues long. Trimming removed 1 base from V and 3 bases from J; junction bases left unmatched: 2. The CDR3 sequence is CASSLAGGDTGELFF. CDR3 sequence (DNA): TGTGCCAGCAGCTTAGCTGGGGGGGACACCGGGGAGCTGTTTTTT.